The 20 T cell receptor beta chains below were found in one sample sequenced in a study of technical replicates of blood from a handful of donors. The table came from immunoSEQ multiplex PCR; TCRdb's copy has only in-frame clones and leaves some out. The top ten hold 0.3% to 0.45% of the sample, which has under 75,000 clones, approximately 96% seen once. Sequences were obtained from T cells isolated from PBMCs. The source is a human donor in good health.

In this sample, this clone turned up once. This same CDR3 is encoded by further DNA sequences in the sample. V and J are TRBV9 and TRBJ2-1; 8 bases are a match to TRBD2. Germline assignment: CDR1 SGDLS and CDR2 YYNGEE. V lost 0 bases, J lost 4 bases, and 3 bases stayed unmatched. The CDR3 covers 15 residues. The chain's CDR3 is CASSVGLAGYNEQFF. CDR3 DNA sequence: TGTGCCAGCAGCGTAGGGTTAGCGGGATACAATGAGCAGTTCTTC.

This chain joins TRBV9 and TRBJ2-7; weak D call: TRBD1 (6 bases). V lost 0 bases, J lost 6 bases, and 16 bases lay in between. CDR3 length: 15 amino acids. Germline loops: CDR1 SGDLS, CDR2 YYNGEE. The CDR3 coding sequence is TGTGCCAGCAGCGTAGGGCAGGGGCATACGGGCGAGCAGTACTTC. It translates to CASSVGQGHTGEQYF.

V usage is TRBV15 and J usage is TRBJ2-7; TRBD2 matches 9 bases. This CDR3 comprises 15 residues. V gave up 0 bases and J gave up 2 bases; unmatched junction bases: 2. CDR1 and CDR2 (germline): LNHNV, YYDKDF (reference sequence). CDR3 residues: CATSRDPSGAYEQYF. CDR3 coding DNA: TGTGCCACCAGCAGAGATCCTAGCGGGGCCTACGAGCAGTACTTC.

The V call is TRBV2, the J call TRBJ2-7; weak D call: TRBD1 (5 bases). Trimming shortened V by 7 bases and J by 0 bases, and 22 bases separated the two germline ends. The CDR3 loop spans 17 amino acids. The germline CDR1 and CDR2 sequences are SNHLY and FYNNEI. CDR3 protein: CASMPREQALYSYEQYF. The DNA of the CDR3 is TGTGCCAGCATGCCCAGAGAACAGGCCCTCTACTCCTACGAGCAGTACTTC.

CDR3 protein: CASSLGLAGGEQFF. The CDR3 nucleotides are TGTGCCAGCAGCTTAGGACTAGCGGGAGGTGAGCAGTTCTTC. The rearrangement joins TRBV9 to TRBJ2-1, with 14 bases that match TRBD2. Trimming cost V 4 bases and J 9 bases; bases outside gene matches: 3. Germline CDR1 and CDR2: SGDLS and YYNGEE. There are 14 residues in the CDR3.

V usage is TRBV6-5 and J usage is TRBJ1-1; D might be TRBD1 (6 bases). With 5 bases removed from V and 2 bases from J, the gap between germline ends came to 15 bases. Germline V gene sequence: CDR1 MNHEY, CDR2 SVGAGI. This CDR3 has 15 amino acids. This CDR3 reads CASSRDIELNTEAFF. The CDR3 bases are TGTGCCAGCAGTCGGGACATAGAGCTAAACACTGAAGCTTTCTTT.

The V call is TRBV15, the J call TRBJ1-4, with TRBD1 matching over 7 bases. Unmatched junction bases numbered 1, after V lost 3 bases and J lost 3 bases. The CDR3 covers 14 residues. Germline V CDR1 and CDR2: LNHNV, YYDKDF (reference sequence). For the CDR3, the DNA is TGTGCCACCAGCAGGGGACAGCCTAATGAAAAACTGTTTTTT. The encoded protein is CATSRGQPNEKLFF.

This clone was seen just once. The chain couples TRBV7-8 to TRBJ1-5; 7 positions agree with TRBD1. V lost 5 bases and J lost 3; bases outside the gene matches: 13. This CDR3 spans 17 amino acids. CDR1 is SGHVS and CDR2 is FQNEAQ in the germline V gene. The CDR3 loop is CASSVGTFTGDNQPQHF. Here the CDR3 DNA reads TGTGCCAGCAGCGTAGGAACTTTTACAGGGGACAATCAGCCCCAGCATTTT. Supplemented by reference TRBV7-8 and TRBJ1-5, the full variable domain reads GAGVSQSPRYKVAKRGQDVALRCDPISGHVSLFWYQQALGQGPEFLTYFQNEAQLDKSGLPSDRFFAERPEGSVSTLKIQRTQQEDSAVYLCASSVGTFTGDNQPQHFGDGTRLSIL.

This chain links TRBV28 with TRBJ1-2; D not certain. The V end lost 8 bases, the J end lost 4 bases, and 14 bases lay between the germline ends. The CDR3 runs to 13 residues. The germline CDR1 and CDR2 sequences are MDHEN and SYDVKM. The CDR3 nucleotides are TGTGCCAGCCATACGAGCGATTCCTATGGCTACACCTTC. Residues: CASHTSDSYGYTF.

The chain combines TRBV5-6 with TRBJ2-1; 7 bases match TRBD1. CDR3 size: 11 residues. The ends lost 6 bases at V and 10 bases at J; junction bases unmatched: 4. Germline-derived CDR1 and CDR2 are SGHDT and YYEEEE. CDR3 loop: CASTMTGEQFF. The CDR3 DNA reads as TGTGCCAGCACCATGACAGGGGAGCAGTTCTTC. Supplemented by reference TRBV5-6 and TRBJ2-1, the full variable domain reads DAGVTQSPTHLIKTRGQQVTLRCSPKSGHDTVSWYQQALGQGPQFIFQYYEEEERQRGNFPDRFSGHQFPNYSSELNVNALLLGDSALYLCASTMTGEQFFGPGTRLTVL.

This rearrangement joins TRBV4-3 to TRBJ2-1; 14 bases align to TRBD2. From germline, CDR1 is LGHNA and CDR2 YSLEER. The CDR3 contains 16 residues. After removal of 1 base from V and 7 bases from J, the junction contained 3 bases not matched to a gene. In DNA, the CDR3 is TGCGCCAGCAGCCAAGCTAGACTAGCGGGAGGGAATGAGCAGTTCTTC. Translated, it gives CASSQARLAGGNEQFF.

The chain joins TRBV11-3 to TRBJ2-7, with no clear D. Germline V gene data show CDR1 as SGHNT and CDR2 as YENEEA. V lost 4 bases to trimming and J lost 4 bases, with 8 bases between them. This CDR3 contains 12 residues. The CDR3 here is CASSSNKYEQYF. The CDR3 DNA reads TGTGCCAGCAGCTCGAACAAGTACGAGCAGTACTTC.

CDR3 sequence: CASGQGNYNEQFF. The CDR3 DNA follows: TGTGCCAGCGGACAGGGAAATTACAATGAGCAGTTCTTC. V usage is TRBV2 and J usage is TRBJ2-1; 8 nucleotides align to TRBD1. The CDR3 runs 13 residues. Germline V gene lookup returns CDR1 SNHLY and CDR2 FYNNEI. V was pared by 8 bases and J by 4 bases, with 4 bases of the junction left unmatched. The whole variable domain, filled in from reference TRBV2 and TRBJ2-1, reads EPEVTQTPSHQVTQMGQEVILRCVPISNHLYFYWYRQILGQKVEFLVSFYNNEISEKSEIFDDQFSVERPDGSNFTLKIRSTKLEDSAMYFCASGQGNYNEQFFGPGTRLTVL.

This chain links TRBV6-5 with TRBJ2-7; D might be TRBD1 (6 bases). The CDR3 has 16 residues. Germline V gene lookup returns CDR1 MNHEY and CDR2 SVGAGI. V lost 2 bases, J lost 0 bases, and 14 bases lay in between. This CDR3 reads CASSYLEGVPSYEQYF. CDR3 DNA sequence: TGTGCCAGCAGTTACCTTGAGGGGGTCCCCTCCTACGAGCAGTACTTC.

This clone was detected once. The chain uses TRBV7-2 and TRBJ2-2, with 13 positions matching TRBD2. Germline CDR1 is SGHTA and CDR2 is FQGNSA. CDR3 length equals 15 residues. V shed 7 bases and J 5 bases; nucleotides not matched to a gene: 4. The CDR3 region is CASTGLAGTTGELFF. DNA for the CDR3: TGTGCCAGCACGGGACTAGCGGGAACTACCGGGGAGCTGTTTTTT.

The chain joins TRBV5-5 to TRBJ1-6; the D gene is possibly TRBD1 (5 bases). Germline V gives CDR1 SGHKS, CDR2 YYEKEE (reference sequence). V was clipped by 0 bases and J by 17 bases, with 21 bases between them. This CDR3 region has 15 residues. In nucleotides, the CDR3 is TGTGCCAGCAGCTTGGTCGGGAATCACGCGGGGGAGGTCCACTTT. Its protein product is CASSLVGNHAGEVHF.

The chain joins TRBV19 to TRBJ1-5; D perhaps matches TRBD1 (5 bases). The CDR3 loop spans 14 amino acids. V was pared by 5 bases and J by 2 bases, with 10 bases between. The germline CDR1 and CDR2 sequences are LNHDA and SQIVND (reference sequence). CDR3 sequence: CASSSAGGNQPQHF. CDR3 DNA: TGTGCCAGTAGTTCTGCGGGGGGCAATCAGCCCCAGCATTTT.

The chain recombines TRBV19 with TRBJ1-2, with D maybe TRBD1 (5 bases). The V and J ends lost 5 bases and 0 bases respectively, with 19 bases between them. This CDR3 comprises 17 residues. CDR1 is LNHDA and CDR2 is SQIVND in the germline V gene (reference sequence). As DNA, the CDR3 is TGTGCCAGTAGTCCCAGTGGCGGGGCGGCCCCTAACTATGGCTACACCTTC. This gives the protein CASSPSGGAAPNYGYTF.

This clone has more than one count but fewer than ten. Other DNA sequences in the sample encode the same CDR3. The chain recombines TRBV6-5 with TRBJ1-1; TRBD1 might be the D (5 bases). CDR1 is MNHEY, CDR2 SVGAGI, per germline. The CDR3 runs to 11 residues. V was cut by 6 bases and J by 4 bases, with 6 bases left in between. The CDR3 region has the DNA TGTGCCAGCAGGGGGGGCACTGAAGCTTTCTTT. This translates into CASRGGTEAFF.

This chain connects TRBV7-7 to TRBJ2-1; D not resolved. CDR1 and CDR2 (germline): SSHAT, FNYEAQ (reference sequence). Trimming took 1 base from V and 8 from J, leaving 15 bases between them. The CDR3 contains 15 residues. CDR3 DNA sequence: TGTGCCAGCAGCTTAGGGTCGTCTGCTACCTATGAGCAGTTCTTC. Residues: CASSLGSSATYEQFF.